This is a list of T cell receptor beta chains from one sample in a study of regulatory T cells in long-lasting Graves disease. A single record per CDR3 protein comes from TCRdb applying MiXCR to the multiplex PCR reads. The table lists around 430,000 distinct CDR3 sequences, less than 25% of them singletons. The sequenced sample was peripheral blood mononuclear cells (PBMCs), obtained when the disease was refractory, from a patient treated with antithyroid drugs. These receptors all stem from a female donor with Graves disease. The CDR3 runs from the conserved cysteine through the conserved F or W. A D gene is named only where the DNA matches it firmly. Size is omitted from some rows. Given values are once, few, many or a class for expanded clones.

CDR3,DNA,D,V,size,J
CASRSGPSNTEAFF,TGTGCCAGCAGGTCGGGGCCTTCGAACACTGAAGCTTTCTTT,.,TRBV2,many,TRBJ1-1
CASSGSRFLGKLFF,TGTGCCAGCAGTGGGTCGAGGTTTTTAGGAAAACTGTTTTTT,.,TRBV6-1,.,TRBJ1-4
CAIAGVRDTDTQYF,TGTGCCATCGCGGGGGTCCGGGACACAGATACGCAGTATTTT,TRBD2,TRBV10-3,few,TRBJ2-3
CASSPKEAAGYEQYF,TGTGCCAGCAGTCCGAAAGAGGCCGCGGGCTACGAGCAGTACTTC,.,TRBV12-3/TRBV12-4,many,TRBJ2-7
CASMLGLAGTGELFF,TGTGCCAGCATGTTGGGACTAGCGGGGACCGGGGAGCTGTTTTTT,TRBD2,TRBV12-3/TRBV12-4,.,TRBJ2-2
CASSLMRQVTGELFF,TGTGCCAGCAGCTTAATGAGACAGGTTACCGGGGAGCTGTTTTTT,.,TRBV7-2,many,TRBJ2-2
CASTRQGALAEAFF,TGTGCCAGCACCCGACAGGGGGCCTTGGCTGAAGCTTTCTTT,TRBD1,TRBV12-3/TRBV12-4,many,TRBJ1-1
CSAATSGGGETQYF,TGCAGCGCAGCGACTAGCGGGGGAGGAGAGACCCAGTACTTC,TRBD2,TRBV29-1,many,TRBJ2-5
CASSQDGGLANYGYTF,TGCGCCAGCAGCCAAGATGGCGGGTTAGCTAACTATGGCTACACCTTC,.,TRBV4-1,few,TRBJ1-2
CASSVVAGGPGELFF,TGTGCCAGCAGTGTCGTAGCGGGGGGGCCCGGGGAGCTGTTTTTT,TRBD2,TRBV2,.,TRBJ2-2
CASSGTGSDIQYF,TGTGCCAGCAGCGGGACAGGGTCGGACATTCAGTACTTC,TRBD1,TRBV7-2,many,TRBJ2-4
CASSLERNTEAFF,TGTGCCAGCAGCTTAGAGAGGAACACTGAAGCTTTCTTT,.,TRBV7-9,many,TRBJ1-1
CASSFRAGNTIYF,TGTGCCAGCAGTTTCAGGGCTGGAAACACCATATATTTT,.,TRBV12-3/TRBV12-4,few,TRBJ1-3
CASSFDSSWSDTQYF,TGTGCCAGCAGTTTCGACTCTAGCTGGTCTGATACGCAGTATTTT,.,TRBV12-3/TRBV12-4,.,TRBJ2-3
CASSLGGRAGTDTQYF,TGTGCCAGCAGTTTAGGTGGGAGGGCGGGCACAGATACGCAGTATTTT,TRBD2,TRBV28,.,TRBJ2-3